The 29 T cell receptor beta chains listed next were all sequenced from one sample in a study of vaccination effects on CD4 cells after COVID-19. TCRdb keeps only in-frame clones here, not all; method: immunoSEQ multiplex PCR. The table lists about 68,000 clones, about four fifths of them singletons. Expansion with viral peptide pools was applied to antigen-specific CD4+ T cells by the ViraFEST assay prior to sequencing. On day 10 of culture, CD4+ T cells were separated out. None of these healthy vaccinees had been infected with SARS-CoV-2 before vaccination. Their specific antigens are unknown. Sequenced material: CD4+ T cells from PBMCs cultured with SARS-CoV-2 spike peptides, taken before COVID-19 vaccination. Receptors were obtained from a human donor who received a COVID-19 vaccine.

This chain joins TRBV6-5 and TRBJ2-7; no clear D gene. The CDR3 sequence is 13 residues long. V dropped 4 bases and J dropped 3 bases, with 10 bases sitting between them. Looked up from germline, CDR1 is MNHEY and CDR2 is SVGAGI. The CDR3 DNA is TGTGCCAGCAGTTCCACCTCGGGCTACGAGCAGTACGTC. This encodes CASSSTSGYEQYV.

V gene TRBV3-1 (or the pseudogene TRBV3-2) combines with J gene TRBJ2-2, with 8 bases lining up with TRBD2. V was clipped by 8 bases and J by 5 bases; unmatched bases: 13. The CDR3 has 16 amino acids. Germline loops: CDR1 LGHDT, CDR2 YNNKEL (reference sequence). CDR3 DNA sequence: TGTGCCAGCCTAAAACGGGCGGGGGGCCGGACCGGGGAGCTGTTTTTT. This translates into CASLKRAGGRTGELFF.

This clone has just one count. CDR3 loop: CASSPSNGQGRNTIYF. Here the CDR3 DNA reads TGTGCCAGCTCACCAAGTAACGGGCAGGGCAGAAACACCATATATTTT. The genes are TRBV18 and TRBJ1-3; a possible D gene is TRBD1 (5 bases). CDR1 is KGHSH, CDR2 LQKENI, per germline. CDR3 length equals 16 residues. V dropped 2 bases and J dropped 5 bases, with 16 bases sitting between them. Looking up the rest from reference TRBV18 and TRBJ1-3 gives the full variable domain: NAGVMQNPRHLVRRRGQEARLRCSPMKGHSHVYWYRQLPEEGLKFMVYLQKENIIDESGMPKERFSAEFPKEGPSILRIQQVVRGDSAAYFCASSPSNGQGRNTIYFGEGSWLTVV.

V usage is TRBV28 and J usage is TRBJ2-2; 10 nucleotides match TRBD1. The V and J ends lost 5 bases and 6 bases, in that order; junction bases with no gene match: 6. Germline lookup yields CDR1 MDHEN and CDR2 SYDVKM. The CDR3 covers 15 residues. CDR3 DNA sequence: TGTGCCAGCAGTCGAGCCGGGACAGGGGCCGGGGAGCTGTTTTTT. It translates to CASSRAGTGAGELFF.

The CDR3 region is CAWAGGNTIYF. In DNA form, the CDR3 reads TGTGCCTGGGCGGGAGGAAACACCATATATTTT. This chain links TRBV30 with TRBJ1-3; D call uncertain. Trimming left V 5 bases short and J 4 bases short, with 6 bases between. In germline, CDR1 is GTSNPN, CDR2 SVGIG (reference sequence). This CDR3 is built from 11 residues.

This chain joins TRBV5-1 and TRBJ1-6, with no clear D. The CDR3 totals 15 residues. The germline V and J ends were trimmed by 5 bases and 0 bases, with 9 bases remaining between them. Germline V CDR1 and CDR2: SGHRS, YFSETQ. CDR3 residues: CASRVLSSYNSPLHF. Here the CDR3 DNA reads TGCGCCAGCAGGGTTTTAAGCTCCTATAATTCACCCCTCCACTTT.

The V call is TRBV5-1, the J call TRBJ2-3, with a weak D call TRBD2 (6 bases). Trimming took 2 bases from V and 6 from J, leaving 13 bases between them. Germline assignment: CDR1 SGHRS and CDR2 YFSETQ. This CDR3 region has 14 residues. CDR3 in amino acids: CASSLRGGEDTQYF. The CDR3 bases are TGCGCCAGCAGCTTACGGGGAGGTGAGGATACGCAGTATTTT.

The chain combines TRBV15 with TRBJ2-5; D perhaps matches TRBD1 (7 bases). Germline V gene sequence: CDR1 LNHNV, CDR2 YYDKDF (reference sequence). V shed 8 bases and J shed 2 bases, with 18 bases lying between them. The CDR3 is 15 amino acids. CDR3 region: CATARGDSLQETQYF. CDR3 sequence (DNA): TGTGCCACCGCCAGGGGGGACAGCTTACAAGAGACCCAGTACTTC.

The chain combines TRBV7-9 with TRBJ2-1; tentatively, D is TRBD2 (6 bases). V lost 2 bases, J lost 5 bases, and 7 bases lay in between. CDR1 SEHNR and CDR2 FQNEAQ come from the germline V gene (reference sequence). The CDR3 has 13 amino acids. The CDR3 is CASSLQRDNEQFF. The CDR3 DNA reads as TGTGCCAGCAGCTTACAGCGGGACAATGAGCAGTTCTTC.

The chain employs TRBV2 and TRBJ1-3; TRBD1 might be the D (6 bases). Germline assignment: CDR1 SNHLY and CDR2 FYNNEI. V dropped 7 bases and J dropped 0 bases, with 10 bases sitting between them. This CDR3 has 14 amino acids. The CDR3 DNA reads as TGTGCCAGCACCACAGGGAACTCTGGAAACACCATATATTTT. It yields the protein CASTTGNSGNTIYF.

CDR3 nucleotides: TGTGCCTGGAGTCGTATAGCGAACACTGAAGCTTTCTTT. Its protein is CAWSRIANTEAFF. J is TRBJ1-1 and V is TRBV30; D gene uncertain. The V gene lost 2 bases and the J gene lost 1 base, with 8 bases spanning the gap. CDR3 length: 13 amino acids. Germline V CDR1 and CDR2: GTSNPN, SVGIG (reference sequence).

The rearrangement joins TRBV5-5 to TRBJ1-1; 10 bases agree with TRBD1. This CDR3 spans 19 amino acids. Germline V gene sequence: CDR1 SGHKS, CDR2 YYEKEE (reference sequence). The V gene end was trimmed by 1 base and the J gene end by 5 bases; junction bases not matched to a gene: 17. Here the CDR3 DNA reads TGTGCCAGCAGCTTGAAGGGGACGGCGACAGGGGGCGCCGGGACTGAAGCTTTCTTT. Encoded protein: CASSLKGTATGGAGTEAFF.

The chain employs TRBV7-2 and TRBJ1-1, with 7 bases matching TRBD1. The length of the CDR3 is 16 residues. V shed 2 bases and J 1 base; nucleotides not matched to a gene: 7. The V gene's germline CDR1 is SGHTA and CDR2 FQGNSA. CDR3 residues: CASSLQDRRWNTEAFF. In DNA form, the CDR3 reads TGTGCCAGCAGCTTACAGGACAGGAGATGGAACACTGAAGCTTTCTTT.

The count of this clone is one. This chain uses TRBV5-1 with TRBJ2-3; D may be TRBD1 or TRBD2 (5 bases each). The CDR3 loop spans 14 amino acids. Germline CDR1 and CDR2: SGHRS and YFSETQ. With 4 bases removed from V and 3 bases from J, the gap between germline ends came to 12 bases. Here the CDR3 reads CASSPRDGTDTQYF. DNA for the CDR3: TGCGCCAGCAGCCCCCGGGACGGGACAGATACGCAGTATTTT. Looking up the rest from reference TRBV5-1 and TRBJ2-3 gives the full variable domain: KAGVTQTPRYLIKTRGQQVTLSCSPISGHRSVSWYQQTPGQGLQFLFEYFSETQRNKGNFPGRFSGRQFSNSRSEMNVSTLELGDSALYLCASSPRDGTDTQYFGPGTRLTVL.

This clone has just a few counts. CDR3 DNA: TGCGCCAGCAGCCCTAGACAGGGCTACAATGAGCAGTTCTTC. It encodes CASSPRQGYNEQFF. V is TRBV5-1 and J is TRBJ2-1, with 7 bases fitting TRBD1. Germline V gene data show CDR1 as SGHRS and CDR2 as YFSETQ. The CDR3 loop spans 14 amino acids. V was pared by 4 bases and J by 3 bases, with 4 bases of the junction left unmatched. Using reference TRBV5-1 and TRBJ2-1 for the parts outside the CDR3, the full variable domain is KAGVTQTPRYLIKTRGQQVTLSCSPISGHRSVSWYQQTPGQGLQFLFEYFSETQRNKGNFPGRFSGRQFSNSRSEMNVSTLELGDSALYLCASSPRQGYNEQFFGPGTRLTVL.

This chain connects TRBV6-1 to TRBJ1-2, with D perhaps TRBD1 (5 bases). Trimming cost V 4 bases and J 3 bases, with 21 bases left between them. The CDR3 covers 17 residues. Germline lookup yields CDR1 MNHNS and CDR2 SASEGT. Here the CDR3 reads CASSVRGGTGLDYGYTF. Here the CDR3 DNA reads TGTGCCAGCAGTGTTCGTGGAGGGACTGGACTTGACTATGGCTACACCTTC.

The chain uses TRBV4-1 and TRBJ2-3; possibly TRBD2 for D (7 bases). The CDR3 loop spans 15 amino acids. Between the trimmed V and J ends, which lost 0 bases and 5 bases, there was a span of 12 bases. Per the germline V gene, CDR1 is MGHRA and CDR2 is YSYEKL. DNA for the CDR3: TGCGCCAGCAGCCAAGAGCAGCGGGGACAAGATACGCAGTATTTT. Its protein is CASSQEQRGQDTQYF.

J is TRBJ1-6 and V is TRBV19; D perhaps matches TRBD1 (6 bases). Germline-derived CDR1 and CDR2 are LNHDA and SQIVND (reference sequence). The CDR3 covers 15 residues. Trimming cost V 6 bases and J 6 bases, with 15 bases left between them. The CDR3, as DNA: TGTGCCAGTAGCCTTCTACAGGGAATTAATTCACCCCTCCACTTT. This translates into CASSLLQGINSPLHF.

The V and J genes are TRBV19 and TRBJ1-2; TRBD1 aligns across 7 bases. Germline values: CDR1 LNHDA, CDR2 SQIVND (reference sequence). There are 17 residues in the CDR3. The ends lost 5 bases at V and 1 base at J; junction bases unmatched: 13. CDR3 amino acids: CASSVREGQRFNYGYTF. DNA for the CDR3: TGTGCCAGTAGTGTAAGAGAGGGACAGAGATTTAACTATGGCTACACCTTC. Complete variable domain (other parts from reference TRBV19 and TRBJ1-2): DGGITQSPKYLFRKEGQNVTLSCEQNLNHDAMYWYRQDPGQGLRLIYYSQIVNDFQKGDIAEGYSVSREKKESFPLTVTSAQKNPTAFYLCASSVREGQRFNYGYTFGSGTRLTVV.

The gene calls are TRBV19 and TRBJ1-5, with 9 positions matching TRBD1. Trimming cost V 5 bases and J 4 bases; bases outside gene matches: 6. Germline V gene data show CDR1 as LNHDA and CDR2 as SQIVND (reference sequence). There are 15 residues in the CDR3. For the CDR3, the DNA is TGTGCCAGTAGTCTAGCGACAGGGGGGAATCAGCCCCAGCATTTT. Translation: CASSLATGGNQPQHF.

The V gene is TRBV5-1, the J gene TRBJ1-2; D gene ambiguous. The CDR3 runs 12 residues. Trimming removed 4 bases from V and 7 bases from J, with 11 bases in between. Looked up from germline, CDR1 is SGHRS and CDR2 is YFSETQ. In nucleotides, the CDR3 is TGCGCCAGCAGCCCCCAAGGGTTTGGCTACACCTTC. This sequence encodes CASSPQGFGYTF.

The chain joins TRBV24-1 to TRBJ2-5, with TRBD1 identical over 7 bases. CDR3 size: 15 residues. Germline assignment: CDR1 KGHDR and CDR2 SFDVKD. V gave up 3 bases and J gave up 2 bases; unmatched junction bases: 5. DNA for the CDR3: TGTGCCACCAGTGATGCTAGGACAGGTCAAGAGACCCAGTACTTC. This sequence encodes CATSDARTGQETQYF.

This sequence joins TRBV10-1 and TRBJ2-2; 9 positions agree with TRBD2. Trimming cost V 4 bases and J 4 bases; bases outside gene matches: 4. Germline V gene lookup returns CDR1 WNHNN and CDR2 SYGVQD (reference sequence). This CDR3 comprises 15 residues. The CDR3 DNA follows: TGCGCCAGCAGTGTCCAAGCGGGGGGCACCGGGGAGCTGTTTTTT. It is translated as CASSVQAGGTGELFF.

As DNA, the CDR3 is TGTGCCAGCAGCTCCCAGGGGTCGCACACCGGGGAGCTGTTTTTT. Its translation is CASSSQGSHTGELFF. The chain carries TRBV5-4 and TRBJ2-2; the D gene is possibly TRBD1 (6 bases). The CDR3 loop spans 15 amino acids. With 3 bases removed from V and 3 bases from J, the gap between germline ends came to 12 bases. Germline CDR1 is SGHNT and CDR2 is YYREEE (reference sequence).

This clone showed up just once. The chain couples TRBV7-9 to TRBJ1-2; no firm D call. V dropped 1 base and J dropped 7 bases, with 13 bases sitting between them. Germline V gives CDR1 SEHNR, CDR2 FQNEAQ (reference sequence). CDR3 length: 14 residues. CDR3: CASSLDHSSSGYTF. The CDR3 nucleotides read TGTGCCAGCAGCTTAGATCACAGCAGCAGTGGCTACACCTTC.

This clone was seen more than once but under ten times. The CDR3 sequence: CASSVDLGTDRNQPQHF. The CDR3, as DNA: TGTGCCAGCAGCGTAGATTTAGGGACGGACCGCAATCAGCCCCAGCATTTT. This chain uses TRBV9 with TRBJ1-5, with D maybe TRBD1 (5 bases). The V end was cut by 0 bases, the J end by 2 bases, with 15 bases between. CDR3 size: 17 residues. Germline V gives CDR1 SGDLS, CDR2 YYNGEE.

The V gene is TRBV28, the J gene TRBJ2-1; D not resolved. Germline CDR1 is MDHEN and CDR2 is SYDVKM. The V and J ends lost 3 bases and 8 bases respectively, with 8 bases between them. This CDR3 region has 12 residues. Here the CDR3 DNA reads TGTGCCAGCAGTTTGGCTGGGTATGAGCAGTTCTTC. Its protein is CASSLAGYEQFF. The full variable domain, rest sourced from reference TRBV28 and TRBJ2-1, is DVKVTQSSRYLVKRTGEKVFLECVQDMDHENMFWYRQDPGLGLRLIYFSYDVKMKEKGDIPEGYSVSREKKERFSLILESASTNQTSMYLCASSLAGYEQFFGPGTRLTVL.

V and J are TRBV29-1 and TRBJ2-1; 8 bases match TRBD1. CDR1 is SQVTM, CDR2 ANQGSEA, per germline. The CDR3 spans 16 residues. The V segment lost 6 bases and the J segment 7 bases; nucleotides outside the gene matches: 17. CDR3 DNA: TGCAGCGTGCACCGGTCGCCGACAGGGGCTACGAATGAGCAGTTCTTC. Its protein is CSVHRSPTGATNEQFF.

This clone was counted a single time. V is TRBV24-1 and J is TRBJ2-7, with D possibly TRBD2 on 6 matching bases. This CDR3 contains 16 residues. Between the trimmed V and J ends, which lost 5 bases and 5 bases, there was a span of 21 bases. The germline V gene has CDR1 KGHDR and CDR2 SFDVKD. Here the CDR3 reads CATSASRGGTADEQYV. CDR3 sequence (DNA): TGTGCCACCAGTGCCTCTCGGGGCGGGACGGCCGACGAGCAGTACGTC.